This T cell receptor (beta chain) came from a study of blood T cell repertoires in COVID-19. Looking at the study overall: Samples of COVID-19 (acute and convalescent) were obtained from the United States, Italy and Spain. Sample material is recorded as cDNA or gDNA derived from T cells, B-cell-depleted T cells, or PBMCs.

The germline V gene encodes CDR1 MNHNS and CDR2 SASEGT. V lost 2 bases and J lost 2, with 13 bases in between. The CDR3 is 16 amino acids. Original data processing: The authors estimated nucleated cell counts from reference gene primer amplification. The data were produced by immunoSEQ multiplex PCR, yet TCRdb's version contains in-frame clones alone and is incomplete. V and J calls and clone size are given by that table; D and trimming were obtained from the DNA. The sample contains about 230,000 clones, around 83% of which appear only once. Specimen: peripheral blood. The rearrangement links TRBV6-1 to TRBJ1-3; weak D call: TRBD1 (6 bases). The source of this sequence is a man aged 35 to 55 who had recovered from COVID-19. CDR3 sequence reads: CASSEHFPGAGNTIYF. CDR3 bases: TGTGCCAGCAGTGAACACTTCCCAGGGGCTGGAAACACCATATATTTT.